Below, one T cell receptor (beta chain) is given with its context. The sample originates from a study of blood T cell repertoires in COVID-19. About the study: T cells, B-cell-depleted T cells, or PBMCs provided the cDNA or gDNA that served as material.

Some clones are missing from TCRdb's copy, which holds only in-frame ones; the method was immunoSEQ multiplex PCR. Among fewer than 100,000 clones, 80% to 90% were seen once, and the ten largest hold less than 9%. Germline values: CDR1 SGHRS, CDR2 YFSETQ. The CDR3 contains 14 residues. J was trimmed by 7 bases and V by 4 bases; bases with no gene match: 11. The sequenced material came from peripheral blood. The receptor was isolated from a man aged 55 to 70 with acute or convalescent COVID-19. The chain employs TRBV5-1 and TRBJ2-7, with 7 bases that match TRBD2. In DNA, the CDR3 is TGCGCCAGCAGCCACGGGACTATCGCAGTGGAGCAGTACTTC. Protein: CASSHGTIAVEQYF.